The sequence of this TCR beta chain was determined in a study of shared clonotypes between healthy human individuals (TCRdb year 2020). For the study in its entirety: Two women and a few men aged 18 to 49 years were included in the cohort. Leukapheresis yielded between about 0.85 and 10 billion PBMCs per donor. To estimate repertoire size and how much clonotype sharing occurs between individuals, the study deeply sequenced the blood TCR repertoires of roughly 5 healthy adults. To increase sequencing depth and limit assay-specific biases, different laboratories used diverse techniques to prepare libraries and sequence TCR repertoires. Study-wide findings and limitations: The genetic and exposure-history diversity represented was limited by the small number of donors. Pairwise subsampling led to the expectation that sequencing depth would affect the degree of clonotype sharing among donors. Sampling was limited to blood, and TCR repertoires in tissue likely differ from TCR repertoires in blood.

This clone was observed a few times. This receptor's antigen is unknown. Per-base quality was not reported, and no clone a single base away is much larger than it. Using the deep immunoSEQ assay, multiplex PCR amplified TCR CDR3 regions from genomic DNA. Extracted genomic DNA from each cell subset was distributed evenly across all wells of several immunoSEQ 96-well plates, and each plate was treated as a replicate. Each replicate PCR for unsorted PBMC received roughly 290 ng genomic DNA, equal to about 30,000 T cell genomes. Ten immunoSEQ deep assay plates were used to sequence the unsorted PBMC genomic DNA. Purified libraries were quantified with a Qubit 3.0 fluorometer, sized on a Bioanalyzer 2100, and re-quantified with the KAPA Library Quantification kit. Every immunoSEQ 96-well plate was sequenced on a separate single-read 150-cycle Illumina NextSeq 550 flow cell. The source study handled its data this way. Because the immunoSEQ output included only junctional sequences and no quality scores, the filtering could not be the same as the filtering used for full-length reads. To assign V/J genes and CDR3, sequences were annotated against IMGT germline references using PyIR, a Python wrapper for IgBLAST v1.9. Reads were removed for weak V/J assignments (E-value above 1e-6), missing CDR3, stop codons, out-of-frame junctions, or ambiguous translated residues. V3J clonotypes were defined as sequences sharing an identical inferred V gene, J gene, and CDR3 amino acid sequence. To compute the percentage overlap between repertoires, the number of shared unique clonotypes was divided by the size of the smaller repertoire. Repertoire richness was assessed with RTK rarefaction, the Chao1 estimator, and Recon v2.1 estimates of unobserved clonotypes. In TCRdb, the immuneACCESS table is reduced to in-frame sequences with V and J assigned. These tables do not hold every clone; where another copy was compared, an unresolved V gene accounts for under half, and the others remain unexplained. Clone size and V and J calls were adopted from that table, with D and trimming inferred from the DNA. The sample table lists fewer than 550,000 clones, 60% to 80% of them with a count of one. 9.5% to 15% of the sample is taken by the ten largest.

The donors were healthy, HIV-negative adults with no recently reported acute infections or vaccinations. Every donor was a Caucasian adult residing in Nashville, Tennessee, USA. For unsorted samples, 80 million to 100 million PBMCs were counted, and genomic DNA was extracted using the QIAamp DNA Blood Mini kit. Blood was obtained by leukapheresis, after which PBMCs were separated by Ficoll-Histopaque density gradient centrifugation and cryopreserved in liquid nitrogen vapor phase. The V end loses 7 bases and the J end loses 0 bases, and a stretch of 12 bases separates them. Reading from cysteine to phenylalanine, the CDR3 counts 15 amino acids. Here the CDR3 DNA is all that survives: 45 bases in frame from base 1. CDR1 and CDR2 are read off the germline V gene (reference sequence) as LNHDA and SQIVND.

The receptor comes from a woman aged 40 to 50 in good health. Some clones in this sample may be carry-over from other donors' samples. Specimen: PBMCs. The chain couples TRBV19 to TRBJ2-2; possibly the D gene is TRBD2, per 6 matching bases. The CDR3 amino acid sequence is: CASTYSGANTGELFF. The bases read TGTGCCAGTACCTATAGCGGCGCGAACACCGGGGAGCTGTTTTTT. Extended through the reference TRBV19 and TRBJ2-2 proteins, this CDR3 yields the full variable domain: DGGITQSPKYLFRKEGQNVTLSCEQNLNHDAMYWYRQDPGQGLRLIYYSQIVNDFQKGDIAEGYSVSREKKESFPLTVTSAQKNPTAFYLCASTYSGANTGELFFGEGSRLTVL.